The 2 T cell receptor beta chains below all came from one sample that was sequenced in a study of cytomegalovirus exposure and HLA in healthy donors. Primers for the PCR totalled 60 Vbeta and 13 Jbeta. The assay was immunoSEQ multiplex PCR, and TCRdb's table has in-frame clones only and misses some. Seen in this sample are 95,000 to 150,000 clones; the ten most common clones hold more than 3%. What was sequenced was PBMCs. Every receptor here comes from a man between 18 and 29 years old in good health and CMV-seronegative.

This chain connects TRBV5-5 to TRBJ2-1, with TRBD1 identical over 10 bases. The V gene's germline CDR1 is SGHKS and CDR2 YYEKEE (reference sequence). V lost 3 bases, J lost 10 bases, and 10 bases stayed unmatched. The CDR3 has 15 amino acids. CDR3 amino acids: CASSWGDRGRMEQFF. The CDR3 bases are TGTGCCAGCAGCTGGGGGGACAGGGGCAGAATGGAGCAGTTCTTC.

The CDR3 region is CASSWAGLGEQYF. CDR3 DNA sequence: TGCGCCAGCAGCTGGGCAGGGTTAGGCGAGCAGTACTTC. The chain carries TRBV5-1 and TRBJ2-7; the D gene is possibly TRBD1 (5 bases). CDR3 length: 13 amino acids. Germline V gene data show CDR1 as SGHRS and CDR2 as YFSETQ. V lost 3 bases and J 6 bases, leaving 13 bases between the germline ends.